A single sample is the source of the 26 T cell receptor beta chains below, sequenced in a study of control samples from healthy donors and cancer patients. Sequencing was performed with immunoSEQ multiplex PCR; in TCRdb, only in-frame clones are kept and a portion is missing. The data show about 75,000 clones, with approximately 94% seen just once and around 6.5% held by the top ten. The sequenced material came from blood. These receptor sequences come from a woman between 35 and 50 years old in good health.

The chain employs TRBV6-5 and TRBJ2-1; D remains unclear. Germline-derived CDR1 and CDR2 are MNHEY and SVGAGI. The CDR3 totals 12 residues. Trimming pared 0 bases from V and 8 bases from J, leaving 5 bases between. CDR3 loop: CASSYSNDEQFF. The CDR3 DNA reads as TGTGCCAGCAGTTACTCGAATGATGAGCAGTTCTTC.

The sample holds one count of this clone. This chain's CDR3 is CAWSDSGPPYTF. Here the CDR3 DNA reads TGTGCCTGGAGTGACTCGGGACCACCTTACACCTTC. V gene TRBV30 combines with J gene TRBJ1-2; the D gene is possibly TRBD1 (5 bases). The germline CDR1 and CDR2 sequences are GTSNPN and SVGIG (reference sequence). The CDR3 has 12 residues. V lost 1 base and J lost 11, with 14 bases in between.

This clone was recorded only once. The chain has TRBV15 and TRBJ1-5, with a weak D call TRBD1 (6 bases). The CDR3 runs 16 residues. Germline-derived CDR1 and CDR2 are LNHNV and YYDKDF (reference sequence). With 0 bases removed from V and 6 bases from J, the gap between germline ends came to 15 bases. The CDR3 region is CATSREGRGNSQPQHF. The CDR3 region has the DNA TGTGCCACCAGCAGAGAGGGCAGGGGAAACTCTCAGCCCCAGCATTTT.

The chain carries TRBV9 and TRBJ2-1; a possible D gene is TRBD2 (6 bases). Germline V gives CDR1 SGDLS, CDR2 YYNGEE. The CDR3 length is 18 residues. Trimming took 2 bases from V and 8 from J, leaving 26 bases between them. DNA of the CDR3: TGTGCCAGCAGCGTTGGGATAGCGGATTTTTATCGGGTCGATGAGCAGTTCTTC. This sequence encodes CASSVGIADFYRVDEQFF.

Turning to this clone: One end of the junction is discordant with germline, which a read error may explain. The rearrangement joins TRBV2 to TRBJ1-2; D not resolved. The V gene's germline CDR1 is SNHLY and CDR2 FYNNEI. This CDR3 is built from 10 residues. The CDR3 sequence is CASSQASYTF. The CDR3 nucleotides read TGTGCCAGCAGTCAAGCGAGCTACACCTTC.

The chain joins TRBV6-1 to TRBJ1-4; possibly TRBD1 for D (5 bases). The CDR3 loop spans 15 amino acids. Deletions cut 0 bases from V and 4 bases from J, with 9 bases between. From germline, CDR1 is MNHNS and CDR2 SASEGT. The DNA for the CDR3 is TGTGCCAGCAGTGAAGCGAGGGGCCTTAATGAAAAACTGTTTTTT. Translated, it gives CASSEARGLNEKLFF.

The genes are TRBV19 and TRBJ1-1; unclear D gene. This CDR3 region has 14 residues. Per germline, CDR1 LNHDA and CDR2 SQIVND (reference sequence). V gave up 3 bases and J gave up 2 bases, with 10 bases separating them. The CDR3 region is CASSMVVGNTEAFF. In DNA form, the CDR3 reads TGTGCCAGTAGTATGGTCGTGGGAAACACTGAAGCTTTCTTT.

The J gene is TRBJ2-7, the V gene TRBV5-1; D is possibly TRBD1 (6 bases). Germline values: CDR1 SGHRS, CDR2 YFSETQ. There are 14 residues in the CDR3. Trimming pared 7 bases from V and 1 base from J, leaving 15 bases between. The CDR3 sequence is CASGPGTLSYEQYF. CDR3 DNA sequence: TGCGCCAGCGGGCCCGGGACACTTTCCTACGAGCAGTACTTC.

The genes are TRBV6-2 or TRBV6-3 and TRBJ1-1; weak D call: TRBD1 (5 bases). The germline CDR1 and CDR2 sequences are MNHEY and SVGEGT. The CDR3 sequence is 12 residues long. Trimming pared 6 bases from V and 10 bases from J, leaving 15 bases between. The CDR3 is CASSHLGGGAFF. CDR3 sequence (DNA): TGTGCCAGCAGCCATCTTGGGGGAGGAGCTTTCTTT.

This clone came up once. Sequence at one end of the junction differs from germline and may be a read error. The CDR3 sequence: CAITEGGAAFF. The CDR3 DNA follows: TGTGCCATCACTGAGGGGGGCGCGGCTTTCTTT. The gene calls are TRBV10-3 and TRBJ1-1; D may be TRBD1 (6 bases). In germline, CDR1 is ENHRY, CDR2 SYGVKD. The CDR3 contains 11 residues.

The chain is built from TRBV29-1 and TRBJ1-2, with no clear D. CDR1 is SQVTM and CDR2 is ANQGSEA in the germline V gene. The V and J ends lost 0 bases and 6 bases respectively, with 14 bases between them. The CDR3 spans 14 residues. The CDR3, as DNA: TGCAGCGTTGAAGATCCCGTTTTTGGGGATGGCTACACCTTC. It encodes CSVEDPVFGDGYTF.

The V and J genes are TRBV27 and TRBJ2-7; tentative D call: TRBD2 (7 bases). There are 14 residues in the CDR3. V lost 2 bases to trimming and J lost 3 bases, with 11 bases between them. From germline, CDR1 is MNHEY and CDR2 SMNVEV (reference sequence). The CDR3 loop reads CASSLGGAVYEQYF. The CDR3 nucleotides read TGTGCCAGCAGTTTAGGGGGGGCAGTCTACGAGCAGTACTTC.

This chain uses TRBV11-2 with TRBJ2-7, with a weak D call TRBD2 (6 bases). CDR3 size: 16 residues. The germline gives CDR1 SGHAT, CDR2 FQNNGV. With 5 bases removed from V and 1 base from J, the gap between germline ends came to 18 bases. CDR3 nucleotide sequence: TGTGCCAGCAGCCCCCAAGGGGTAGCGGAGTCCTACGAGCAGTACTTC. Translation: CASSPQGVAESYEQYF.

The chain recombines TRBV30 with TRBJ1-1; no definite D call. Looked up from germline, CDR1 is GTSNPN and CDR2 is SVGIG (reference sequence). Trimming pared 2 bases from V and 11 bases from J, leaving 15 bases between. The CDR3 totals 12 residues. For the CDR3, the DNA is TGTGCCTGGAGTTCAAGTAGATGGTGGGCTTTCTTT. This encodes CAWSSSRWWAFF.

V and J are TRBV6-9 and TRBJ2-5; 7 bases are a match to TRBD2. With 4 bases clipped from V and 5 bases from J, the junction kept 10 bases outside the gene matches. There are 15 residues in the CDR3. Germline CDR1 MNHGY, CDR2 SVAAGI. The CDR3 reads CASSFEGGHPETQYF. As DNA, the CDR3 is TGTGCCAGCAGTTTTGAGGGAGGGCATCCGGAGACCCAGTACTTC.

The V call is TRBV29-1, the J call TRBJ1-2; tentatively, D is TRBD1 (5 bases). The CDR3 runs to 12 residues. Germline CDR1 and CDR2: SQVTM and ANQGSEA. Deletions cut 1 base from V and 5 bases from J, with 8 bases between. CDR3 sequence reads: CSVEGGRYGYTF. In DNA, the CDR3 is TGCAGCGTTGAAGGGGGGAGGTATGGCTACACCTTC.

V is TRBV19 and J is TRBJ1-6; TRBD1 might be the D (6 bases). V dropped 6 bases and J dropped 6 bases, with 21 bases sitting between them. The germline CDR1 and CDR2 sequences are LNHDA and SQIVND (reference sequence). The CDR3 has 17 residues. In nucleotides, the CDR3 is TGTGCCAGTAGGATATATGCAGCCAGGGGAGCTAATTCACCCCTCCACTTT. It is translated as CASRIYAARGANSPLHF.

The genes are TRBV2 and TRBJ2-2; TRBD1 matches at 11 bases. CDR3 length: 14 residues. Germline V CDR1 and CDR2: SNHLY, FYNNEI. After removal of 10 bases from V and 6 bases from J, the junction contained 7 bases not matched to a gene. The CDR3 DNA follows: TGTGCCACAGTTAGGGACAGGGGGGCCGGGGAGCTGTTTTTT. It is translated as CATVRDRGAGELFF.

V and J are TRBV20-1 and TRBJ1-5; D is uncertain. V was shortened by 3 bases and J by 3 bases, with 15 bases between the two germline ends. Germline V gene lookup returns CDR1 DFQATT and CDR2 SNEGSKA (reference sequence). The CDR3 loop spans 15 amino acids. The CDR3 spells CSASVETSLNQPQHF. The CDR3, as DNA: TGCAGTGCTAGTGTGGAGACCTCCCTCAATCAGCCCCAGCATTTT.

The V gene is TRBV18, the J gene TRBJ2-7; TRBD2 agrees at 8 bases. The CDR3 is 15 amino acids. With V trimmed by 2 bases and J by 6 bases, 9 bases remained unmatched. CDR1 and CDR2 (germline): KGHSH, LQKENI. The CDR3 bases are TGTGCCAGCTCACCAAACGAACTAGCGGCGGTCGAGCAGTACTTC. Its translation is CASSPNELAAVEQYF.

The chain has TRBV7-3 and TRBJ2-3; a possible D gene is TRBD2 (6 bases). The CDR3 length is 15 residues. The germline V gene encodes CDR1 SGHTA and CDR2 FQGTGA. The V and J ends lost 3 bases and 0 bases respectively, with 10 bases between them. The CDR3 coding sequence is TGTGCCAGCAGCTTTAGCGGAACTAGCACAGATACGCAGTATTTT. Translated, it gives CASSFSGTSTDTQYF.

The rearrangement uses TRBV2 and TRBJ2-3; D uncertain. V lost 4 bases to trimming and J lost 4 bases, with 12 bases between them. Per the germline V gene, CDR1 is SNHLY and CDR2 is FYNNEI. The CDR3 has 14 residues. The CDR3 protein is CASSVNGPSDTQYF. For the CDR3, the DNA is TGTGCCAGCAGTGTGAATGGACCGTCAGATACGCAGTATTTT.

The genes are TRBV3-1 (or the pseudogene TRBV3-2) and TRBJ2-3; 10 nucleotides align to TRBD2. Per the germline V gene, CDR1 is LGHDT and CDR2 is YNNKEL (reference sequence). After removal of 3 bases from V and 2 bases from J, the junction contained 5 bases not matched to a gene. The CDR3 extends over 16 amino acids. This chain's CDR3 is CASSQGTSAFTDTQYF. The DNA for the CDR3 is TGTGCCAGCAGCCAGGGGACTAGCGCTTTCACAGATACGCAGTATTTT.

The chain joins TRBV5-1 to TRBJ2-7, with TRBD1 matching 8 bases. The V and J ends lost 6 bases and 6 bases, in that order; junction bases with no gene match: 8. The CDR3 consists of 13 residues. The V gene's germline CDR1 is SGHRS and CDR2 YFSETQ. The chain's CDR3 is CASKSDREGEQYF. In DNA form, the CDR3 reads TGCGCCAGCAAATCGGACAGGGAAGGCGAGCAGTACTTC. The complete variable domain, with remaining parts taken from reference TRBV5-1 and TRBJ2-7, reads KAGVTQTPRYLIKTRGQQVTLSCSPISGHRSVSWYQQTPGQGLQFLFEYFSETQRNKGNFPGRFSGRQFSNSRSEMNVSTLELGDSALYLCASKSDREGEQYFGPGTRLTVT.

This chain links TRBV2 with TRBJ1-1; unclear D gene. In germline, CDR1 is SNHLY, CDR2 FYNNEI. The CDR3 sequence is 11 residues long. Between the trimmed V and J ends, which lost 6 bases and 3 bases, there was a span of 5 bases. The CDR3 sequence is CASRAYTEAFF. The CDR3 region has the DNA TGTGCCAGCAGGGCATACACTGAAGCTTTCTTT.

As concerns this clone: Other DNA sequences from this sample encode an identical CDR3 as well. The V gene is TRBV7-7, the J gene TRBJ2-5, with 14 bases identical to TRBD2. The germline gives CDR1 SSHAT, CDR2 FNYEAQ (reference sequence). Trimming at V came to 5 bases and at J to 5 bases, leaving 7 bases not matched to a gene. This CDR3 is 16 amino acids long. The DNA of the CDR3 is TGTGCCAGCAGCCCAGGGACTAGCGGGAGTCACGAGACCCAGTACTTC. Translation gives CASSPGTSGSHETQYF.